These 25 T cell receptor beta chains share one sample of origin, sequenced in a study of monozygotic twins with inflammatory bowel disease. TCRdb processed the 5' RACE reads again and assigns one entry to each CDR3 protein, with no DNA. In all, the sample yields fewer than 550,000 distinct CDR3 sequences. The specimen was blood. These receptors originate from a human donor with ulcerative colitis or Crohn's disease, or a healthy co-twin of an affected twin (not recorded which).

The chain employs TRBV5-5 and TRBJ2-1. From germline, CDR1 is SGHKS and CDR2 YYEKEE (reference sequence). The CDR3 runs to 13 residues. The CDR3 is CASSLVAANEQFF.

The chain combines TRBV5-1 with TRBJ1-5. This CDR3 has 13 amino acids. Germline CDR1 SGHRS, CDR2 YFSETQ. Here the CDR3 reads CASSQGTGQPQHF.

The chain employs TRBV20-1 and TRBJ1-1. This CDR3 is 14 amino acids long. From germline, CDR1 is DFQATT and CDR2 SNEGSKA (reference sequence). The CDR3 spells CSARPERVNTEAFF.

V gene TRBV20-1 combines with J gene TRBJ1-4; no DNA is available, so the TRBD1 call from TCRdb remains unchecked. The CDR3 contains 13 residues. Per the germline V gene, CDR1 is DFQATT and CDR2 is SNEGSKA (reference sequence). The CDR3 loop is CSARDRVFEKLFF.

The chain joins TRBV15 to TRBJ2-1. The CDR3 is 13 amino acids. Germline loops: CDR1 LNHNV, CDR2 YYDKDF (reference sequence). Here the CDR3 reads CATSSRKMDEQFF.

The J gene is TRBJ2-7, the V gene TRBV18; TCRdb's D gene call, TRBD2, goes unchecked for lack of DNA. This CDR3 has 12 amino acids. Germline V lookup: CDR1 KGHSH, CDR2 LQKENI. The CDR3 reads CASSPSSGEQYF.

The chain links TRBV18 to TRBJ1-4; the TCRdb call, TRBD1, lacks DNA for checking. Germline V gene data show CDR1 as KGHSH and CDR2 as LQKENI. The CDR3 runs to 13 residues. The CDR3 protein is CASTSDRDEKLFF.

CDR3 amino acids: CASSMGGGRGTDTQYF. J is TRBJ2-3 and V is TRBV19; with no DNA, the TCRdb D assignment of TRBD2 cannot be verified. The germline V gene has CDR1 LNHDA and CDR2 SQIVND (reference sequence). CDR3 size: 16 residues.

The chain is built from TRBV12-3 or TRBV12-4 and TRBJ2-5. There are 16 residues in the CDR3. The CDR3 reads CASSLGLYSYQETQYF.

The chain is built from TRBV20-1 and TRBJ1-1. Per germline, CDR1 DFQATT and CDR2 SNEGSKA (reference sequence). The CDR3 is made up of 12 amino acids. This chain's CDR3 is CSARRTNTEAFF.

The chain uses TRBV5-5 and TRBJ2-5; without DNA, the TCRdb call of TRBD1 cannot be checked. This CDR3 spans 15 amino acids. CDR1 is SGHKS, CDR2 YYEKEE, per germline (reference sequence). The CDR3: CASSVGDRAFETQYF.

The chain employs TRBV7-2 and TRBJ2-1. From germline, CDR1 is SGHTA and CDR2 FQGNSA. The CDR3 length is 15 residues. CDR3 in amino acids: CASSLAYSSYNEQFF.

The J gene is TRBJ2-5, the V gene TRBV3-1. This CDR3 is built from 14 residues. Germline loops: CDR1 LGHDT, CDR2 YNNKEL (reference sequence). CDR3: CASSQEVEAETQYF.

The rearrangement uses TRBV12-3 or TRBV12-4 and TRBJ2-1. The CDR3 has 16 residues. CDR3 amino acids: CASQLWARAPYNEQFF.

J is TRBJ1-1 and V is TRBV29-1. Germline CDR1 and CDR2: SQVTM and ANQGSEA. The CDR3 covers 13 residues. Here the CDR3 reads CSVVGRLNTEAFF.

V gene TRBV5-1 combines with J gene TRBJ2-7; the D call of TRBD1 rests on TCRdb alone, since no DNA is present to check it. The germline gives CDR1 SGHRS, CDR2 YFSETQ. The CDR3 covers 16 residues. The chain's CDR3 is CASSLASTGAVYEQYF.

The chain is built from TRBV5-1 and TRBJ2-1; without DNA, the TCRdb call of TRBD2 cannot be checked. Germline V gene data show CDR1 as SGHRS and CDR2 as YFSETQ. The CDR3 sequence is 14 residues long. The CDR3: CASKSSGGANEQFF.

V and J are TRBV19 and TRBJ2-2. Germline V gene data show CDR1 as LNHDA and CDR2 as SQIVND (reference sequence). CDR3 size: 13 residues. The CDR3 reads CASKNMNTGELFF.

This chain uses TRBV18 with TRBJ2-1; the TRBD1 assignment by TCRdb is unverifiable without DNA. The CDR3 has 15 amino acids. Germline V gene sequence: CDR1 KGHSH, CDR2 LQKENI. CDR3 region: CASSEGTGLKNEQFF.

The genes are TRBV7-9 and TRBJ1-1; TCRdb names TRBD1, which stays unverified in the absence of DNA. Germline V gene data show CDR1 as SEHNR and CDR2 as FQNEAQ (reference sequence). The CDR3 length is 13 residues. CDR3: CASSSPGEWKAFF.

The CDR3 loop is CASSLAGTIYPDTQYF. The V gene is TRBV5-1, the J gene TRBJ2-3; TCRdb's assignment of TRBD1 cannot be checked, as there is no DNA. The CDR3 is made up of 16 amino acids. Looked up from germline, CDR1 is SGHRS and CDR2 is YFSETQ.

The CDR3 here is CASSVSGRNGEQYF. The chain couples TRBV5-4 to TRBJ2-7; the TCRdb D gene call, TRBD2, has no DNA to confirm it. Germline assignment: CDR1 SGHNT and CDR2 YYREEE (reference sequence). The length of the CDR3 is 14 residues.

The chain links TRBV3-1 to TRBJ1-6; absent DNA, TCRdb's TRBD1 call cannot be checked. The V gene's germline CDR1 is LGHDT and CDR2 YNNKEL (reference sequence). The CDR3 is 14 amino acids. CDR3 loop: CASSQDRVHSPLHF. Combining the CDR3 with reference TRBV3-1 and TRBJ1-6 gives the whole variable domain DTAVSQTPKYLVTQMGNDKSIKCEQNLGHDTMYWYKQDSKKFLKIMFSYNNKELIINETVPNRFSPKSPDKAHLNLHINSLELGDSAVYFCASSQDRVHSPLHFGNGTRLTVT.

V is TRBV18 and J is TRBJ2-2. This CDR3 has 15 residues. CDR1 and CDR2 (germline): KGHSH, LQKENI. This chain's CDR3 is CASSPRQEKTGELFF.

The V and J genes are TRBV11-2 and TRBJ2-2. This CDR3 region has 13 residues. Germline V gene data show CDR1 as SGHAT and CDR2 as FQNNGV. The CDR3 here is CASSFPDTAYLFF.